The 32 T cell receptor beta chains below were found in one sample sequenced in a study of monozygotic twins with inflammatory bowel disease. TCRdb reanalyzed the 5' RACE reads, giving one entry per CDR3 protein sequence and no DNA. The sample totals about 160,000 distinct CDR3 sequences. The specimen sequenced was blood. All receptors derive from a human donor with ulcerative colitis or Crohn's disease, or a healthy co-twin of an affected twin (not recorded which).

This rearrangement joins TRBV10-3 to TRBJ1-6; TCRdb selects TRBD1, and the lack of DNA leaves this call unchecked. Germline V gene data show CDR1 as ENHRY and CDR2 as SYGVKD. The CDR3 sequence is 13 residues long. The CDR3 spells CAISVGDSLSLHF.

CDR3 in amino acids: CASSFRGTDRGYTF. V usage is TRBV27 and J usage is TRBJ1-2; the TCRdb call, TRBD1, lacks DNA for checking. Germline V gives CDR1 MNHEY, CDR2 SMNVEV (reference sequence). The CDR3 length is 14 residues.

This rearrangement joins TRBV5-1 to TRBJ2-7. The CDR3 sequence is 13 residues long. The germline CDR1 and CDR2 sequences are SGHRS and YFSETQ. This chain's CDR3 is CASSLRVPYEQYF.

J is TRBJ2-3 and V is TRBV4-2; TCRdb proposes TRBD2, but this gene call is untestable without DNA. This CDR3 has 17 amino acids. CDR1 and CDR2 (germline): LGHNA, YNFKEQ. CDR3 residues: CASSHLLAGGGTDTQYF.

The genes are TRBV24-1 and TRBJ1-2; TCRdb's assignment of TRBD1 cannot be checked, as there is no DNA. CDR1 and CDR2 from the germline V gene are KGHDR and SFDVKD. This CDR3 region has 14 residues. This CDR3 reads CATSAATGNYGYTF.

The chain couples TRBV7-8 to TRBJ2-1; TCRdb outputs TRBD1, but without DNA this stays unchecked. This CDR3 has 14 amino acids. CDR1 and CDR2 from the germline V gene are SGHVS and FQNEAQ. This chain's CDR3 is CASSLAGRYNEQFF.

The chain uses TRBV18 and TRBJ1-2; the D call from TCRdb, TRBD1, cannot be confirmed without DNA. Germline values: CDR1 KGHSH, CDR2 LQKENI. This CDR3 spans 14 amino acids. The CDR3 protein is CASARGQEPHGYTF.

V and J are TRBV7-3 and TRBJ2-1; the D gene TCRdb calls, TRBD1, cannot be checked with no DNA. This CDR3 spans 14 amino acids. Germline loops: CDR1 SGHTA, CDR2 FQGTGA. The CDR3: CASSLRVGDNEQFF.

The V gene is TRBV4-1, the J gene TRBJ2-1; TCRdb returns TRBD2, unconfirmable since there is no DNA. The CDR3 covers 16 residues. Germline CDR1 is MGHRA and CDR2 is YSYEKL. CDR3 in amino acids: CASSEVGYAIYNEQFF.

The chain combines TRBV29-1 with TRBJ1-1; the D call of TRBD1 rests on TCRdb alone, since no DNA is present to check it. The CDR3 is made up of 15 amino acids. Germline CDR1 is SQVTM and CDR2 is ANQGSEA. The CDR3 spells CSVESSGTVNTEAFF.

The chain employs TRBV11-3 and TRBJ2-1; checking the TCRdb D call of TRBD2 is not possible without DNA. Germline CDR1 SGHNT, CDR2 YENEEA. The CDR3 extends over 16 amino acids. The chain's CDR3 is CASSPPSGRAVNEQFF.

The chain uses TRBV28 and TRBJ1-1; TCRdb returns TRBD1, unconfirmable since there is no DNA. The V gene's germline CDR1 is MDHEN and CDR2 SYDVKM. There are 13 residues in the CDR3. CDR3 in amino acids: CASSAGFTTEAFF.

J is TRBJ2-2 and V is TRBV5-6; the TCRdb call, TRBD1, lacks DNA for checking. There are 16 residues in the CDR3. CDR1 is SGHDT, CDR2 YYEEEE, per germline. CDR3 in amino acids: CASSRGGLYRTGELFF.

The V call is TRBV6-5, the J call TRBJ1-6. Germline V gene lookup returns CDR1 MNHEY and CDR2 SVGAGI. The CDR3 contains 17 residues. CDR3 residues: CASSSPRRGPDNSPLHF.

The V and J genes are TRBV5-1 and TRBJ1-5; TCRdb designates TRBD1, a call that cannot be tested without DNA. From germline, CDR1 is SGHRS and CDR2 YFSETQ. The CDR3 is 13 residues long. The CDR3 loop is CASSLQQGQPQHF.

CDR3: CSVVSGDRGAGELFF. V gene TRBV29-1 combines with J gene TRBJ2-2; as DNA is missing, the TRBD1 call by TCRdb cannot be tested. This CDR3 is built from 15 residues. Germline V gives CDR1 SQVTM, CDR2 ANQGSEA.

The chain joins TRBV5-1 to TRBJ2-7; TCRdb proposes TRBD1, but this gene call is untestable without DNA. This CDR3 contains 15 residues. Germline V CDR1 and CDR2: SGHRS, YFSETQ. Here the CDR3 reads CASSPRDSGSYEQYF.

The V and J genes are TRBV20-1 and TRBJ2-1; the D call from TCRdb, TRBD1, cannot be confirmed without DNA. The germline V gene encodes CDR1 DFQATT and CDR2 SNEGSKA (reference sequence). This CDR3 has 15 amino acids. CDR3 region: CSASRGASGRNEQFF.

The V and J genes are TRBV7-6 and TRBJ2-7. CDR1 is SGHVS, CDR2 FNYEAQ, per germline. The CDR3 has 13 amino acids. The CDR3 sequence is CASSSDANYEQYF.

The chain recombines TRBV12-3 or TRBV12-4 with TRBJ1-3; the D call from TCRdb, TRBD1, cannot be confirmed without DNA. The CDR3 runs 17 residues. The CDR3 is CASSLGTAFPSGNTIYF.

This rearrangement joins TRBV24-1 to TRBJ2-3; the D call of TRBD2 rests on TCRdb alone, since no DNA is present to check it. This CDR3 is built from 13 residues. CDR1 and CDR2 from the germline V gene are KGHDR and SFDVKD. The CDR3: CATSKGRVDTQYF.

This chain uses TRBV3-1 with TRBJ2-7. Germline CDR1 reads LGHDT; CDR2 reads YNNKEL (reference sequence). The CDR3 consists of 13 residues. The CDR3 spells CASSQDRWYEQYF.

The chain links TRBV7-2 to TRBJ1-2. There are 16 residues in the CDR3. Looked up from germline, CDR1 is SGHTA and CDR2 is FQGNSA. The CDR3 here is CASSFSSVGTNYGYTF.

The chain links TRBV5-1 to TRBJ2-1; TCRdb indicates TRBD1, and absent DNA this call remains unverified. The CDR3 loop spans 14 amino acids. Germline-derived CDR1 and CDR2 are SGHRS and YFSETQ. CDR3 loop: CASSSEQTGDEQFF.

The chain uses TRBV5-1 and TRBJ2-1; checking the TCRdb D call of TRBD2 is not possible without DNA. Germline-derived CDR1 and CDR2 are SGHRS and YFSETQ. There are 17 residues in the CDR3. The CDR3 region is CASSFLGRLAGVDEQFF. Full variable domain (rest looked up from reference TRBV5-1 and TRBJ2-1): KAGVTQTPRYLIKTRGQQVTLSCSPISGHRSVSWYQQTPGQGLQFLFEYFSETQRNKGNFPGRFSGRQFSNSRSEMNVSTLELGDSALYLCASSFLGRLAGVDEQFFGPGTRLTVL.

The chain has TRBV25-1 and TRBJ2-2; TCRdb gives TRBD2 as the D gene, but with no DNA this cannot be confirmed. Germline values: CDR1 MGHDK, CDR2 SYGVNS. CDR3 length: 17 residues. The CDR3: CASSDLLAGVVAGELFF.

The chain carries TRBV20-1 and TRBJ2-7; TCRdb proposes TRBD2, but this gene call is untestable without DNA. The CDR3 runs to 15 residues. Germline CDR1 is DFQATT and CDR2 is SNEGSKA (reference sequence). The CDR3 sequence: CSASLGGGGSYEQYF.

The chain links TRBV12-3 or TRBV12-4 to TRBJ2-7; without DNA, the TCRdb call of TRBD1 cannot be checked. The CDR3 contains 13 residues. The CDR3 protein is CASSDRVTYEQYF.

J is TRBJ1-6 and V is TRBV6-1; without DNA, the TCRdb call of TRBD1 cannot be checked. Germline V gene data show CDR1 as MNHNS and CDR2 as SASEGT. The CDR3 consists of 17 residues. The CDR3 here is CASSFKTGGEGNSPLHF.

This chain uses TRBV13 with TRBJ2-3; TCRdb's D call of TRBD1 is untestable without DNA. Per germline, CDR1 PRHDT and CDR2 FYEKMQ (reference sequence). The CDR3 runs 12 residues. CDR3 residues: CASSRERGTQYF.

The chain uses TRBV6-5 and TRBJ1-1. The V gene's germline CDR1 is MNHEY and CDR2 SVGAGI. This CDR3 region has 15 residues. This CDR3 reads CASSYSSWMNTEAFF.

This chain links TRBV24-1 with TRBJ2-5; absent DNA, TCRdb's TRBD2 call cannot be checked. Looked up from germline, CDR1 is KGHDR and CDR2 is SFDVKD. The CDR3 is 15 amino acids. The CDR3 loop reads CATSGGREPQETQYF.